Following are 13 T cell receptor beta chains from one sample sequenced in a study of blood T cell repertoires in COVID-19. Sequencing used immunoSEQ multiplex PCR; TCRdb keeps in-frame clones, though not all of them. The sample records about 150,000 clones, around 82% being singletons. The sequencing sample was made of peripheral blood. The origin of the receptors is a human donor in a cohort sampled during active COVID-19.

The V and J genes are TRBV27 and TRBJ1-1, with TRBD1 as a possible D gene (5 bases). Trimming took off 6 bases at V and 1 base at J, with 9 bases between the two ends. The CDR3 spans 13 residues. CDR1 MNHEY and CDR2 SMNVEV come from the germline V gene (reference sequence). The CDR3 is CASSLTGNTEAFF. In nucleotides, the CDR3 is TGTGCCAGCAGCCTTACAGGGAACACTGAAGCTTTCTTT.

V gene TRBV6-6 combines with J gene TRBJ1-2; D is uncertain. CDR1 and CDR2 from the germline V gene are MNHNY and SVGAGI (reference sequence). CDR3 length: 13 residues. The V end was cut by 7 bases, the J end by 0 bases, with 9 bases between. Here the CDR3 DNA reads TGTGCCAGCATTTTAGAATCTAACTATGGCTACACCTTC. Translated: CASILESNYGYTF.

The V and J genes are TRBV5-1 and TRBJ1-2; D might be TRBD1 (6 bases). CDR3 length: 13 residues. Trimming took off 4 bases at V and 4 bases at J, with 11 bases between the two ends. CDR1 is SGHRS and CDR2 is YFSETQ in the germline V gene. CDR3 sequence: CASSPGTLYGYTF. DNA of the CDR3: TGCGCCAGCAGCCCCGGGACACTCTATGGCTACACCTTC.

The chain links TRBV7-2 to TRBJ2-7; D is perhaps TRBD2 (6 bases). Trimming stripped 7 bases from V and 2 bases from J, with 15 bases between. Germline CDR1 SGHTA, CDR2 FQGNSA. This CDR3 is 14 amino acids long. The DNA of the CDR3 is TGTGCCAGCACCGGGGAGGTAGGACCCTACGAGCAGTACTTC. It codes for CASTGEVGPYEQYF.

CDR3 residues: CASSIYGGQPQHF. CDR3 sequence (DNA): TGTGCCAGTAGTATCTACGGGGGTCAGCCCCAGCATTTT. The chain joins TRBV19 to TRBJ1-5; the D gene is possibly TRBD1 (5 bases). The CDR3 is made up of 13 amino acids. The V and J ends lost 3 bases and 6 bases respectively, with 9 bases between them. The germline V gene has CDR1 LNHDA and CDR2 SQIVND (reference sequence). Together with reference TRBV19 and TRBJ1-5, the CDR3 gives the full variable domain: DGGITQSPKYLFRKEGQNVTLSCEQNLNHDAMYWYRQDPGQGLRLIYYSQIVNDFQKGDIAEGYSVSREKKESFPLTVTSAQKNPTAFYLCASSIYGGQPQHFGDGTRLSIL.

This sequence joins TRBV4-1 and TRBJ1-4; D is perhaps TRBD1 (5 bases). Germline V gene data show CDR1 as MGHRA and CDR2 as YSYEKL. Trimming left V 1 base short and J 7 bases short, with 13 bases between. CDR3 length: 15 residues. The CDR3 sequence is CASSQAGSGGEKLFF. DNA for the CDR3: TGCGCCAGCAGCCAAGCAGGTTCCGGGGGTGAAAAACTGTTTTTT.

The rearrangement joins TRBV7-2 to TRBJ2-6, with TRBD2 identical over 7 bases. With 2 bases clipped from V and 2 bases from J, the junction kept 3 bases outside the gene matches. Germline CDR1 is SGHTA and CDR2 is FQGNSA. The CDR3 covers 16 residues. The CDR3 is CASSLFGGAGANVLTF. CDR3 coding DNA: TGTGCCAGCAGCTTATTTGGGGGGGCTGGGGCCAACGTCCTGACTTTC.

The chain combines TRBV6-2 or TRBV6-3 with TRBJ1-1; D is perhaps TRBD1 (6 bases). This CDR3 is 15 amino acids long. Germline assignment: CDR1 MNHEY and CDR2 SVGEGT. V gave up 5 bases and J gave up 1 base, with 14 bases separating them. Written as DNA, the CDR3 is TGTGCCAGCAGTAGTCCAGGGGTCCCGAACACTGAAGCTTTCTTT. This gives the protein CASSSPGVPNTEAFF.

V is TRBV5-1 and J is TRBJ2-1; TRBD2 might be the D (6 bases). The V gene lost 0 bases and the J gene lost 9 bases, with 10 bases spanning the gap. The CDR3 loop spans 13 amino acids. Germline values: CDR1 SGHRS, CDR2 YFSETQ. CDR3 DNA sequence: TGCGCCAGCAGCTTGGCCGGAGGGCGTGAGCAGTTCTTC. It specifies CASSLAGGREQFF.

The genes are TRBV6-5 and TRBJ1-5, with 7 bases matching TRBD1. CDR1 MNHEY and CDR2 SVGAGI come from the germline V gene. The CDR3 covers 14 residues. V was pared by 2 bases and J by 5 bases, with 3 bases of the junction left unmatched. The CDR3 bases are TGTGCCAGCAGTTACGGACAGGCCGATCAGCCCCAGCATTTT. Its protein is CASSYGQADQPQHF.

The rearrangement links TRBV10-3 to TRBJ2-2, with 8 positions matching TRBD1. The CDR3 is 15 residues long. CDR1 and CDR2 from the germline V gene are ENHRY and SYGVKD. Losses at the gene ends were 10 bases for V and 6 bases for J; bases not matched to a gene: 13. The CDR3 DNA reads TGTGCCACAGGAACGACAGGGGTCAACTCCGGGGAGCTGTTTTTT. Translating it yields CATGTTGVNSGELFF.

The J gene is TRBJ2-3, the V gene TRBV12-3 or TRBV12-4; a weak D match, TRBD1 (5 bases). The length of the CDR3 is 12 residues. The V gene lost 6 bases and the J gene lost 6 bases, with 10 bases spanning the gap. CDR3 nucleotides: TGTGCCAGCAGGACAGTGGTGGATACGCAGTATTTT. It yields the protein CASRTVVDTQYF.

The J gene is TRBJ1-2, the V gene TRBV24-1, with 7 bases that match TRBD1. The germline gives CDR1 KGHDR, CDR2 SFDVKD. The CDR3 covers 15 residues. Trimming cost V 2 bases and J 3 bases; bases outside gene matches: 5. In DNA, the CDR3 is TGTGCCACCAGTGATTCTACCGGGACAGACTATGGCTACACCTTC. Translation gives CATSDSTGTDYGYTF.